This is a list of T cell receptor beta chains from one sample in a study of blood T cell repertoires in COVID-19. The repertoire was sequenced with immunoSEQ multiplex PCR; TCRdb's copy has only in-frame clones and lacks some. This sample has fewer than 500,000 clones, with about 90% found just once. Sequencing was carried out using peripheral blood. These receptors came from a man younger than 30 with COVID-19, enrolled during active disease. CDR3s leave out the opening cysteine and the closing phenylalanine or tryptophan.

>TRBV19
ASSRPSGGVETQY
>TRBV2
ASSAGQGGQPQH
>TRBV19
ASSPWGSGYEQY
>TRBV9
ASSVASGIGEKLF
>TRBV30
AWKSSGRADEQF
>TRBV2
ASSVGFAEQGNSGYT
>TRBV7-9
ASTTQGAGEAF
>TRBV5-5
ASSPFSGNTGELF
>TRBV6-5
ASSTRGQGGEQF
>TRBV6-5
ASSYESGMHTGELF
>TRBV6-7
ASSYFYEAF
>TRBV5-6
ASSLLQGLNEKLF
>TRBV2
ASSRTGFGEAF
>TRBV6-2/TRBV6-3
ASSYQAHNEQF
>TRBV14
ASSPLYLSGGYT
>TRBV6-5
ASSYSAGKGSPLH
>TRBV10-2
ASSDSRETQY
>TRBV11-3
ASSARGEGYNEQF
>TRBV20-1
SASIVPSRQDYEQY
>TRBV25-1
ASSELEGGKDTQY
>TRBV6-5
ASSYSRQGWGELF
>TRBV5-1
ASSLGGPLEQY
>TRBV24-1
ATSRSQGGQGRREAF
>TRBV7-9
ASSLEHPSGNTIY
>TRBV6-6
ASSSTGAYNSPLH
>TRBV5-6
ASSLYGHPNQPQH
>TRBV6-5
ASSSPKGGSNQPQH
>TRBV2
ASSRQGARSEQY
>TRBV5-6
ASSSYLQGLHYGYT
>TRBV14
ASSSGQHTDTQY
>TRBV7-2
ASSSGTRTGELF
>TRBV6-5
ASSWTGNQPQH
>TRBV25-1
ASSSGVYEQY
>TRBV5-1
ASSRTGAGNNEQF
>TRBV7-9
ASSLARDWGGSYEQY
>TRBV5-5
ASSFRQLNTEAF
>TRBV30
AWSAGTGDGQPQH
>TRBV11-2
ASSLGQRNGYT
>TRBV27
ASTLTPAGRTDTQY
>TRBV18
ASSPTRDSVYEQY
>TRBV5-1
ASSWQENTEAF
>TRBV28
ASIPGGTYEQY
>TRBV25-1
ASTEYPGELF
>TRBV7-3
ASSAGLARTDTQY
>TRBV2
ASSEWGGEKLF
>TRBV19
ASSHPGQAQETQY
>TRBV27
ASGANPGVGVTQY
>TRBV5-1
ASSLTGTREKLF
>TRBV12-3/TRBV12-4
ASSLTGVSEQF
>TRBV10-3
AISDIQRLGETQY
>TRBV5-1
ASSLETGVGYGYT
>TRBV7-9
ASSFAGQDLYGYT
>TRBV3-1/TRBV3-2
ASSPRLASWADTQY
>TRBV24-1
ATSDLRGGDEQY
>TRBV11-2
ASRLGQGLHQETQY